This T cell receptor (beta chain) appears in the sequencing data of a study of shared clonotypes between healthy human individuals. Regarding the study as a whole: The expectation was that sequencing depth would affect clonotype sharing among donors. Rarefaction indicated that sorted-subset sequencing remained incomplete although depth was large. A generally larger estimated richness was seen in naive subsets than in memory subsets.

Generated by immunoSEQ multiplex PCR, the TCRdb table keeps only in-frame clones and is missing some. This sample carries about 2.4 million clones, around nine tenths of them seen once, and the ten largest clones take around 0.14%. The donor population consisted of healthy HIV-negative adults with no recent acute infections or vaccinations. Details on this clone: As yet, its antigen is unknown.

The sequenced material came from naive CD4+ T cells sorted from blood. As to subset: CD45RA+ positively selected. This receptor was obtained from a man aged 18 to 29 in good health.

The CDR3 nucleotides read TGCGCCAGCAGTGAGGCCGACAGTCCCTACGAGCAGTACTTC. Protein sequence: CASSEADSPYEQYF. V is TRBV10-1 and J is TRBJ2-7; D possibly corresponds to TRBD1 (5 bases). This CDR3 is built from 14 residues. The V end was cut by 2 bases, the J end by 2 bases, with 10 bases between. The germline V gene encodes CDR1 WNHNN and CDR2 SYGVQD (reference sequence).